Described below is a single TCR beta chain sequence and its context. Antigen specificity is unknown. This sample was included in a study of CD8 T cells in ankylosing spondylitis. Findings and caveats of the study: Apparently characteristic of ankylosing spondylitis blood was a TCR beta motif (fewer than 10 highly homologous variants). Existing reports had already noted some motif variants in reactive arthritis synovial fluid and blood.

Quantitative 5'-RACE with molecular barcodes generated TCR beta libraries. MiXCR, run by TCRdb on the 5' RACE reads, gives a single entry per CDR3 protein. The data contain some 87,000 distinct CDR3 sequences, around 25% of them seen just once; the ten biggest clones take up roughly 59%. The V gene's germline CDR1 is DFQATT and CDR2 SNEGSKA (reference sequence). Trimming pared 0 bases from V and 3 bases from J, leaving 11 bases between. CDR3 length equals 14 residues. The V call is TRBV20-1, the J call TRBJ1-1; the D is unclear. The source of this sequence is a male donor with ankylosing spondylitis or in good health (not recorded which). Sequenced material: blood, either unsorted or a sorted T cell fraction (not recorded which). The CDR3 protein is CSARDRKSDTEAFF. CDR3 in DNA: TGCAGTGCTAGAGATCGGAAGTCGGACACTGAAGCTTTCTTT.